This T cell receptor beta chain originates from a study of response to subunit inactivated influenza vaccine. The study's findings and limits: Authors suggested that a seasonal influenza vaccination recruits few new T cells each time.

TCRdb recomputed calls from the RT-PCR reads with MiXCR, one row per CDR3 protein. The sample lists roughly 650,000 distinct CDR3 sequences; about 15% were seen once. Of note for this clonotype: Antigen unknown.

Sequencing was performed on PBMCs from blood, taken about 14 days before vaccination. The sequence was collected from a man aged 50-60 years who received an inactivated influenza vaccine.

As DNA, the CDR3 is TGTGCCATCAGCGCACAGGGACGCTCCAATGAGCAGTTCTTC. Its protein product is CAISAQGRSNEQFF. This chain joins TRBV10-3 and TRBJ2-1; D is possibly TRBD1 (6 bases). V lost 6 bases and J 6 bases, leaving 15 bases between the germline ends. Germline V CDR1 and CDR2: ENHRY, SYGVKD. The CDR3 has 14 residues.